Following are 4 T cell receptor beta chains from one sample sequenced in a study of shared clonotypes between healthy human individuals. Profiling relied on immunoSEQ multiplex PCR, and the TCRdb table lists in-frame clones only, not all of them. The table includes more than 500,000 clones, roughly 95% detected once. The specimen sequenced was naive CD4+ T cells sorted from blood. Stated subset: CD45RA+ positively selected. These receptors were obtained from a woman aged 25 to 45 in good health.

The rearrangement joins TRBV7-3 to TRBJ2-1; 8 bases agree with TRBD2. The CDR3 is 13 residues long. V trimming: 5 bases; J trimming: 8 bases; junction bases outside the gene matches: 5. The germline V gene has CDR1 SGHTA and CDR2 FQGTGA. For the CDR3, the DNA is TGTGCCAGCAGCCTCCGGGGGGGCCATGAGCAGTTCTTC. Translating it yields CASSLRGGHEQFF.

The V gene is TRBV29-1, the J gene TRBJ1-3, with unresolved D. V dropped 5 bases and J dropped 4 bases, with 21 bases sitting between them. CDR1 is SQVTM and CDR2 is ANQGSEA in the germline V gene. The CDR3 sequence is 16 residues long. Here the CDR3 reads CSVIGGQDSFGNTIYF. CDR3 bases: TGCAGCGTTATAGGAGGGCAAGATTCCTTCGGAAACACCATATATTTT.

V and J are TRBV30 and TRBJ1-3; TRBD1 matches 8 bases. With V trimmed by 0 bases and J by 2 bases, 12 bases remained unmatched. CDR1 is GTSNPN and CDR2 is SVGIG in the germline V gene (reference sequence). This CDR3 spans 18 amino acids. The CDR3 DNA follows: TGTGCCTGGAGTGTCACCCGGACAGGGCGCGCAACTGGAAACACCATATATTTT. This encodes CAWSVTRTGRATGNTIYF.

The V and J genes are TRBV6-5 and TRBJ1-4, with 8 bases identical to TRBD1. The ends lost 5 bases at V and 5 bases at J; junction bases unmatched: 7. There are 15 residues in the CDR3. Looked up from germline, CDR1 is MNHEY and CDR2 is SVGAGI. The CDR3 nucleotides read TGTGCCAGCAGTCGCAACAGGGGGGAAAATGAAAAACTGTTTTTT. Its protein product is CASSRNRGENEKLFF.